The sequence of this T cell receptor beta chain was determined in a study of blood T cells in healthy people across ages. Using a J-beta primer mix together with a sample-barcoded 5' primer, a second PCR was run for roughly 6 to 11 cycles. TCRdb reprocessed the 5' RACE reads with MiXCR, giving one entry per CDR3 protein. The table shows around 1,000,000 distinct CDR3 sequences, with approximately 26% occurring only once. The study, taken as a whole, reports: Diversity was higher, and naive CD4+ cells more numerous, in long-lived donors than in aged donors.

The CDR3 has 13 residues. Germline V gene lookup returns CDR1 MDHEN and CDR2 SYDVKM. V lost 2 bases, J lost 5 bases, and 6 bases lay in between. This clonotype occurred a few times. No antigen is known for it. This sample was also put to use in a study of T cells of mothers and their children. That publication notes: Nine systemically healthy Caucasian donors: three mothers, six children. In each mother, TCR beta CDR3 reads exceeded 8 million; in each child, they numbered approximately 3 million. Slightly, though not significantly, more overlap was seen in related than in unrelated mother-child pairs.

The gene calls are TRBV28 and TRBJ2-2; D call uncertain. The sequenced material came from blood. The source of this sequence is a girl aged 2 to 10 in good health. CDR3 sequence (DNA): TGTGCCAGCAGTTTAAGGTTGACCGGGGAGCTGTTTTTT. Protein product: CASSLRLTGELFF. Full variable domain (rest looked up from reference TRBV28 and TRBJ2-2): DVKVTQSSRYLVKRTGEKVFLECVQDMDHENMFWYRQDPGLGLRLIYFSYDVKMKEKGDIPEGYSVSREKKERFSLILESASTNQTSMYLCASSLRLTGELFFGEGSRLTVL.